These 25 T cell receptor beta chains originate from one sample sequenced in a study of shared clonotypes between healthy human individuals. Measured with immunoSEQ multiplex PCR; TCRdb has only the in-frame clones, and not every one. The sample consists of about 2.1 million clones, about 92% of them appearing once. Naive CD8 cells were CD45RO-negative, positively selected for CCR7, excluding terminally differentiated effector memory CD45RA+ cells. The sequenced material came from naive CD8+ T cells from PBMCs. The receptors come from a young man in good health. Some clones in this sample may be carry-over from other donors' samples.

The J gene is TRBJ2-7, the V gene TRBV30, with a tentative D call TRBD2 (6 bases). CDR1 is GTSNPN, CDR2 SVGIG, per germline (reference sequence). Between the trimmed V and J ends, which lost 0 bases and 4 bases, there was a span of 16 bases. The CDR3 consists of 15 residues. The CDR3 DNA reads TGTGCCTGGAGTGTTGTCAGGAGGGCCTTATACGAGCAGTACTTC. Amino acid sequence: CAWSVVRRALYEQYF.

The chain combines TRBV28 with TRBJ1-1; D not certain. The V gene's germline CDR1 is MDHEN and CDR2 SYDVKM. The V end lost 6 bases, the J end lost 1 base, and 12 bases lay between the germline ends. CDR3 length: 14 amino acids. CDR3 in amino acids: CASRRALGNTEAFF. As DNA, the CDR3 is TGTGCCAGCAGACGGGCCTTAGGGAACACTGAAGCTTTCTTT.

The chain has TRBV2 and TRBJ1-1; TRBD1 might be the D (5 bases). The V gene's germline CDR1 is SNHLY and CDR2 FYNNEI. This CDR3 comprises 14 residues. Trimming cost V 4 bases and J 3 bases, with 12 bases left between them. CDR3 amino acids: CASSGRGAYTEAFF. The CDR3, as DNA: TGTGCCAGCAGTGGCCGTGGGGCCTACACTGAAGCTTTCTTT. The complete variable domain, with remaining parts taken from reference TRBV2 and TRBJ1-1, reads EPEVTQTPSHQVTQMGQEVILRCVPISNHLYFYWYRQILGQKVEFLVSFYNNEISEKSEIFDDQFSVERPDGSNFTLKIRSTKLEDSAMYFCASSGRGAYTEAFFGQGTRLTVV.

The V and J genes are TRBV7-9 and TRBJ2-7; the match to TRBD2 covers 9 bases. CDR1 is SEHNR and CDR2 is FQNEAQ in the germline V gene (reference sequence). The CDR3 covers 17 residues. V was clipped by 5 bases and J by 5 bases; unmatched bases: 16. The CDR3 DNA reads as TGTGCCAGCAGCACCCAAACGATTAGCGGGAGTATCCACGAGCAGTACTTC. Translating it yields CASSTQTISGSIHEQYF.

The rearrangement links TRBV4-3 to TRBJ1-4; D is ambiguous. The CDR3 spans 17 residues. Trimming removed 0 bases at V and 0 bases at J, with 11 bases between. The germline V gene encodes CDR1 LGHNA and CDR2 YSLEER. Here the CDR3 DNA reads TGCGCCAGCAGCCAAGACCCCGGGCCAGCAACTAATGAAAAACTGTTTTTT. Translating gives CASSQDPGPATNEKLFF.

The rearrangement joins TRBV6-6 to TRBJ2-1; D is perhaps TRBD2 (5 bases). V gave up 8 bases and J gave up 8 bases, with 19 bases separating them. This CDR3 is 14 amino acids long. Germline loops: CDR1 MNHNY, CDR2 SVGAGI (reference sequence). The CDR3 DNA sequence: TGTGCCAGCCTCGCCGGGCTAGCCCACGATGAGCAGTTCTTC. Encoded protein: CASLAGLAHDEQFF.

The V gene is TRBV7-9, the J gene TRBJ2-1, with 12 nucleotides matching TRBD2. The germline gives CDR1 SEHNR, CDR2 FQNEAQ (reference sequence). The ends lost 3 bases at V and 6 bases at J; junction bases unmatched: 6. The length of the CDR3 is 16 residues. This chain's CDR3 is CASSLMGLAGSNEQFF. In nucleotides, the CDR3 is TGTGCCAGCAGCTTGATGGGACTAGCGGGTTCCAATGAGCAGTTCTTC.

The V call is TRBV9, the J call TRBJ2-5; TRBD2 aligns across 11 bases. CDR3 length: 16 amino acids. The V and J ends lost 1 base and 5 bases, in that order; junction bases with no gene match: 7. The germline V gene has CDR1 SGDLS and CDR2 YYNGEE. The CDR3, as DNA: TGTGCCAGCAGCGTAAGGCTAGCGGGAGGCGATGAGACCCAGTACTTC. It specifies CASSVRLAGGDETQYF.

A note on this clone: Other DNA sequences of this sample code for an identical CDR3. The V call is TRBV27, the J call TRBJ1-1; possibly TRBD1 for D (6 bases). The length of the CDR3 is 13 residues. Germline V gene sequence: CDR1 MNHEY, CDR2 SMNVEV (reference sequence). V lost 4 bases and J lost 1, with 7 bases in between. DNA for the CDR3: TGTGCCAGCAGTTGGGGGCAGAACACTGAAGCTTTCTTT. This codes for CASSWGQNTEAFF.

The chain couples TRBV7-3 to TRBJ2-1; D might be TRBD2 (5 bases). The ends were cut back, 5 bases at V and 1 base at J, with 15 bases in the middle. The CDR3 totals 16 residues. Germline V gene lookup returns CDR1 SGHTA and CDR2 FQGTGA. CDR3 sequence: CASSLARAGSYNEQFF. The CDR3 DNA reads as TGTGCCAGCAGCCTGGCCCGTGCGGGTTCCTACAATGAGCAGTTCTTC.

The chain couples TRBV19 to TRBJ2-7; D uncertain. V lost 1 base to trimming and J lost 2 bases, with 12 bases between them. CDR3 length: 15 residues. Germline values: CDR1 LNHDA, CDR2 SQIVND (reference sequence). CDR3 in amino acids: CASSIGGRLAYEQYF. The CDR3 bases are TGTGCCAGTAGTATAGGAGGCCGGCTAGCCTACGAGCAGTACTTC.

The chain's CDR3 is CASSVDHGSYEQYF. CDR3 DNA: TGTGCCAGCAGCGTGGATCATGGATCCTACGAGCAGTACTTC. The chain recombines TRBV5-4 with TRBJ2-7; no clear D. Germline V gives CDR1 SGHNT, CDR2 YYREEE (reference sequence). The CDR3 contains 14 residues. The V end lost 4 bases, the J end lost 1 base, and 12 bases lay between the germline ends.

The rearrangement joins TRBV5-3 to TRBJ2-7, with 12 nucleotides matching TRBD1. TRBV5-3 carries the ORF label, with uncertain function. Losses at the gene ends were 4 bases for V and 1 base for J; bases not matched to a gene: 12. The CDR3 is 18 amino acids. CDR3 sequence (DNA): TGTGCCAGAAGCAAAAAACCGGGACAGGGGGCTCTTTCCTACGAGCAGTACTTC. As protein: CARSKKPGQGALSYEQYF.

The chain employs TRBV5-1 and TRBJ2-7; 7 bases agree with TRBD2. The CDR3 is 16 residues long. Unmatched junction bases numbered 8, after V lost 0 bases and J lost 2 bases. Germline V gene lookup returns CDR1 SGHRS and CDR2 YFSETQ. The chain's CDR3 is CASSLDPAGTTYEQYF. Here the CDR3 DNA reads TGCGCCAGCAGCTTGGATCCAGCGGGGACGACCTACGAGCAGTACTTC.

The V call is TRBV6-6, the J call TRBJ2-1, with D maybe TRBD1 (6 bases). CDR3 size: 14 residues. CDR1 and CDR2 (germline): MNHNY, SVGAGI (reference sequence). V was trimmed by 5 bases and J by 1 base, leaving 9 bases between them. The CDR3 region has the DNA TGTGCCAGCAGTCAGGGGAGATCCTACAATGAGCAGTTCTTC. As protein: CASSQGRSYNEQFF.

The DNA for the CDR3 is TGTGCCAGCAGTTCGGGGAGGTATGGCTACACCTTC. Translation gives CASSSGRYGYTF. The chain uses TRBV6-1 and TRBJ1-2, with D unresolved. CDR1 and CDR2 (germline): MNHNS, SASEGT. V lost 5 bases, J lost 5 bases, and 9 bases lay in between. The CDR3 sequence is 12 residues long.

The rearrangement links TRBV29-1 to TRBJ2-7; TRBD2 agrees at 7 bases. CDR3 length: 13 amino acids. Germline CDR1 is SQVTM and CDR2 is ANQGSEA. The trim removed 3 bases at V and 1 base at J, leaving 3 bases unmatched. CDR3 DNA sequence: TGCAGCGTTGACTCTAGCGGATCCTACGAGCAGTACTTC. Its protein product is CSVDSSGSYEQYF.

This chain joins TRBV6-1 and TRBJ2-7, with 7 bases that match TRBD1. The CDR3 loop spans 14 amino acids. CDR1 and CDR2 from the germline V gene are MNHNS and SASEGT. With 6 bases clipped from V and 2 bases from J, the junction kept 7 bases outside the gene matches. The CDR3 sequence: CASSQMGQTYEQYF. The CDR3 DNA sequence: TGTGCCAGCAGCCAAATGGGACAGACCTACGAGCAGTACTTC.

The gene calls are TRBV10-2 and TRBJ2-7; TRBD2 aligns across 12 bases. Germline V gene sequence: CDR1 WSHSY, CDR2 SAAADI. The CDR3 sequence is 16 residues long. Trimming cost V 8 bases and J 2 bases; bases outside gene matches: 10. CDR3 region: CASSLGLAGTPYEQYF. The CDR3 DNA reads TGCGCCAGCTCCTTAGGACTAGCGGGGACCCCCTACGAGCAGTACTTC.

J is TRBJ2-1 and V is TRBV28; no firm D call. V lost 4 bases to trimming and J lost 0 bases, with 13 bases between them. The CDR3 totals 16 residues. Germline V lookup: CDR1 MDHEN, CDR2 SYDVKM. Here the CDR3 DNA reads TGTGCCAGCAGTTCCCTTGACTGGAGCTCCTACAATGAGCAGTTCTTC. Its translation: CASSSLDWSSYNEQFF.

This chain links TRBV27 with TRBJ2-1; 12 bases are a match to TRBD2. The CDR3 sequence is 16 residues long. J gave up 9 bases and V 5 bases, and 11 bases lay outside the gene matches. Germline CDR1 reads MNHEY; CDR2 reads SMNVEV (reference sequence). The CDR3 is CASSPTLTSGRSEQFF. DNA for the CDR3: TGTGCCAGCAGTCCGACGTTGACTAGCGGGAGATCTGAGCAGTTCTTC.

This chain links TRBV30 with TRBJ1-1; D not resolved. CDR3 size: 11 residues. Germline loops: CDR1 GTSNPN, CDR2 SVGIG (reference sequence). The germline V and J ends were trimmed by 5 bases and 0 bases, with 4 bases remaining between them. CDR3 bases: TGTGCCTGGGCGATGAACACTGAAGCTTTCTTT. This translates into CAWAMNTEAFF.

The genes are TRBV12-5 and TRBJ2-1; TRBD1 matches at 9 bases. The V gene's germline CDR1 is LGHNT and CDR2 FRNRAP. The CDR3 runs 15 residues. V gave up 4 bases and J gave up 6 bases; unmatched junction bases: 7. CDR3 amino acids: CASGSGTGSLNEQFF. The CDR3 DNA sequence: TGTGCTAGTGGTTCCGGGACAGGGTCTCTCAATGAGCAGTTCTTC. The whole variable domain, remainder taken from reference TRBV12-5 and TRBJ2-1, is DARVTQTPRHKVTEMGQEVTMRCQPILGHNTVFWYRQTMMQGLELLAYFRNRAPLDDSGMPKDRFSAEMPDATLATLKIQPSEPRDSAVYFCASGSGTGSLNEQFFGPGTRLTVL.

The J gene is TRBJ2-7, the V gene TRBV5-6, with 9 nucleotides matching TRBD1. Germline values: CDR1 SGHDT, CDR2 YYEEEE. This CDR3 comprises 14 residues. V lost 4 bases, J lost 1 base, and 3 bases stayed unmatched. The DNA for the CDR3 is TGTGCCAGCAGCCCGACAGGGGGATCCTACGAGCAGTACTTC. Encoded protein: CASSPTGGSYEQYF.

The chain links TRBV18 to TRBJ2-2, with 7 positions matching TRBD2. The CDR3 consists of 17 residues. The V gene end was trimmed by 0 bases and the J gene end by 5 bases; junction bases not matched to a gene: 9. CDR1 and CDR2 from the germline V gene are KGHSH and LQKENI. The CDR3 coding sequence is TGTGCCAGCTCACCACCCGAGGCGGGAGCGTGGACCGGGGAGCTGTTTTTT. Protein product: CASSPPEAGAWTGELFF.